This TCR beta chain was captured in a study of blood T cell repertoires in COVID-19. The CDR3 consists of 12 residues. Trimming shortened V by 1 base and J by 4 bases, and 2 bases separated the two germline ends. Per the germline V gene, CDR1 is LNHDA and CDR2 is SQIVND (reference sequence). Some clones are missing from TCRdb's copy, which holds only in-frame ones; the method was immunoSEQ multiplex PCR. This table has tens of thousands of clones, about nine tenths appearing once. This chain links TRBV19 with TRBJ2-1; D gene unclear. The origin of this receptor is a man aged 45 to 65 with active or convalescent COVID-19. Sequencing input: peripheral blood. CDR3 DNA: TGTGCCAGTAGTATAGCATACAATGAGCAGTTCTTC. Its translation is CASSIAYNEQFF.